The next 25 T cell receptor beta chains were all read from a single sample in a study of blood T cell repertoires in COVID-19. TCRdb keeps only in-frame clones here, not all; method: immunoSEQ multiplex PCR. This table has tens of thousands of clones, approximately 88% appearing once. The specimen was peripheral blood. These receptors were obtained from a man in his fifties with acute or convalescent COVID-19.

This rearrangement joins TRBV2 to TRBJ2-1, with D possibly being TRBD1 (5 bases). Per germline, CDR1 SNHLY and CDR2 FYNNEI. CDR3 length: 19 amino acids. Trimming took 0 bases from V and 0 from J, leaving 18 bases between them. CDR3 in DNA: TGTGCCAGCAGTGAAGCCCTAACAGGTATGGCCACCTCCTACAATGAGCAGTTCTTC. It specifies CASSEALTGMATSYNEQFF. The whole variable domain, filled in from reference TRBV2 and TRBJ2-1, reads EPEVTQTPSHQVTQMGQEVILRCVPISNHLYFYWYRQILGQKVEFLVSFYNNEISEKSEIFDDQFSVERPDGSNFTLKIRSTKLEDSAMYFCASSEALTGMATSYNEQFFGPGTRLTVL.

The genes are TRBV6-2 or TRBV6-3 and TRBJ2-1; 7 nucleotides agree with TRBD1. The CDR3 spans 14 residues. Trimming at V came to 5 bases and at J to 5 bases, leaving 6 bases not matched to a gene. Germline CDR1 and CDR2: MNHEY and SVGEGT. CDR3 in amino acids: CASSDRDLNNEQFF. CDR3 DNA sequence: TGTGCCAGCAGTGACAGGGACCTTAACAATGAGCAGTTCTTC.

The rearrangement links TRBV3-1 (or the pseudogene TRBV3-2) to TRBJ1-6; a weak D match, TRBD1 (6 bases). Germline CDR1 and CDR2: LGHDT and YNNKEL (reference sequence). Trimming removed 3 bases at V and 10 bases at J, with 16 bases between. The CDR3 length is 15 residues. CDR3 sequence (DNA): TGTGCCAGCAGCCAGTTTCAGGGGAACGGATCACCCCTCCACTTT. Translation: CASSQFQGNGSPLHF.

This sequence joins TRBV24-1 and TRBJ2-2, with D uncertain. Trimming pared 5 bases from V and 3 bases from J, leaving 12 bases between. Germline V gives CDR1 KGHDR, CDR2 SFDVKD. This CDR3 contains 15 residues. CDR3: CATSALGSDTGELFF. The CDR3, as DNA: TGTGCCACCAGTGCGCTAGGTTCGGACACCGGGGAGCTGTTTTTT.

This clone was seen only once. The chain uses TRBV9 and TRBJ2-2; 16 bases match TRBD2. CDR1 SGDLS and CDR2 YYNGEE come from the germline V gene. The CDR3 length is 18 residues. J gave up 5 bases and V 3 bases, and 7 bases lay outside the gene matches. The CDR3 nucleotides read TGTGCCAGCAGCGGCGGGACTAGCGGGGGGGCAATTACCGGGGAGCTGTTTTTT. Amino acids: CASSGGTSGGAITGELFF.

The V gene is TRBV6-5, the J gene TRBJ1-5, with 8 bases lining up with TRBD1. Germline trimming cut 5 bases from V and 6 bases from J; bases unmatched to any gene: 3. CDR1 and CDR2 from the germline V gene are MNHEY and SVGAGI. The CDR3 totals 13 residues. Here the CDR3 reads CASSNTGGQPQHF. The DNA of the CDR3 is TGTGCCAGCAGTAACACAGGGGGTCAGCCCCAGCATTTT.

CDR3 loop: CATAAANQPQHF. The CDR3 DNA reads TGTGCCACCGCCGCGGCCAATCAGCCCCAGCATTTT. The genes are TRBV10-3 and TRBJ1-5, with D hard to call. Trimming shortened V by 10 bases and J by 3 bases, and 10 bases separated the two germline ends. CDR3 size: 12 residues. Germline V lookup: CDR1 ENHRY, CDR2 SYGVKD.

The CDR3 loop is CASSIGGTDNSPLHF. The CDR3 DNA reads as TGTGCCAGTAGTATTGGCGGGACAGATAATTCACCCCTCCACTTT. The chain combines TRBV19 with TRBJ1-6, with 7 bases identical to TRBD1. J gave up 5 bases and V 3 bases, and 4 bases lay outside the gene matches. Germline V CDR1 and CDR2: LNHDA, SQIVND (reference sequence). The CDR3 is made up of 15 amino acids. The whole variable domain, remainder taken from reference TRBV19 and TRBJ1-6, is DGGITQSPKYLFRKEGQNVTLSCEQNLNHDAMYWYRQDPGQGLRLIYYSQIVNDFQKGDIAEGYSVSREKKESFPLTVTSAQKNPTAFYLCASSIGGTDNSPLHFGNGTRLTVT.

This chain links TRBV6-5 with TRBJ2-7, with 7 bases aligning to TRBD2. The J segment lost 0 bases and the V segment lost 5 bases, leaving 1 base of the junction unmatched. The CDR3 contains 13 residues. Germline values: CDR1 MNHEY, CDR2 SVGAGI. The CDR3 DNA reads TGTGCCAGCAGTAGCGGGAACTCCTACGAGCAGTACTTC. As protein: CASSSGNSYEQYF.

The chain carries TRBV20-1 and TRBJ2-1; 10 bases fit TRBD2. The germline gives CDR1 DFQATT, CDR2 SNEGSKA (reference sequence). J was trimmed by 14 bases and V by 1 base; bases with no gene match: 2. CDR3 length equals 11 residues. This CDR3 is CSARALAGEFF. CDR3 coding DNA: TGCAGTGCTAGAGCCCTAGCGGGGGAGTTCTTC.

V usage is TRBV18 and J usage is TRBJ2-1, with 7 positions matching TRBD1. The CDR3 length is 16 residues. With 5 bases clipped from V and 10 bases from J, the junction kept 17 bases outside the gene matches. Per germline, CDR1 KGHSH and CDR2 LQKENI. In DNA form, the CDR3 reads TGTGCCAGCTCAGGGGCGGACAGGTGGATAACGGGCGAGCAGTTCTTC. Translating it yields CASSGADRWITGEQFF.

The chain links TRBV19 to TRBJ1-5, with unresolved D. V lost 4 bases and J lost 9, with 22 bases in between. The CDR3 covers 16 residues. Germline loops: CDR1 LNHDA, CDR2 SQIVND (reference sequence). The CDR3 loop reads CASSKAGPSDLGPQHF. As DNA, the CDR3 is TGTGCCAGTAGTAAGGCTGGGCCGTCTGATTTGGGGCCCCAGCATTTT.

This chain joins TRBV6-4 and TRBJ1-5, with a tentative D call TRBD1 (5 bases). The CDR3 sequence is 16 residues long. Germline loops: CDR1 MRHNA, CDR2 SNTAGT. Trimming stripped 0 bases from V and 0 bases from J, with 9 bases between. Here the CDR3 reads CASSDSNRGSNQPQHF. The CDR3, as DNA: TGTGCCAGCAGTGACTCGAATAGGGGTAGCAATCAGCCCCAGCATTTT.

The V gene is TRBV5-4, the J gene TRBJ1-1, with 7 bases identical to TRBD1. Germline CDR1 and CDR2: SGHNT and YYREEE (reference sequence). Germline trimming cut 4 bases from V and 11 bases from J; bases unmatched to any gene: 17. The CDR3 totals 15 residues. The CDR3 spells CASSTGVQGSPWAFF. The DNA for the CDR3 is TGTGCCAGCAGCACCGGAGTACAGGGGTCCCCTTGGGCTTTCTTT.

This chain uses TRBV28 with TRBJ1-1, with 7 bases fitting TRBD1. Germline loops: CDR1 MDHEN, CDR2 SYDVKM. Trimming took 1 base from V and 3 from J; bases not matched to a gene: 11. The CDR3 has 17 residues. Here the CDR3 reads CASSLLQGPGSYTEAFF. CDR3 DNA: TGTGCCAGCAGTTTATTACAGGGGCCTGGTTCGTACACTGAAGCTTTCTTT.

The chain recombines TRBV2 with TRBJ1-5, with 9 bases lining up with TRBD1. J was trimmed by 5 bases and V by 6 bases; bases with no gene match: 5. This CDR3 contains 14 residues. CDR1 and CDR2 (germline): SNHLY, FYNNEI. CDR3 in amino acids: CASRGGQGDQPQHF. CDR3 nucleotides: TGTGCCAGCAGGGGGGGACAGGGTGATCAGCCCCAGCATTTT. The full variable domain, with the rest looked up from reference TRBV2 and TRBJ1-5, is EPEVTQTPSHQVTQMGQEVILRCVPISNHLYFYWYRQILGQKVEFLVSFYNNEISEKSEIFDDQFSVERPDGSNFTLKIRSTKLEDSAMYFCASRGGQGDQPQHFGDGTRLSIL.

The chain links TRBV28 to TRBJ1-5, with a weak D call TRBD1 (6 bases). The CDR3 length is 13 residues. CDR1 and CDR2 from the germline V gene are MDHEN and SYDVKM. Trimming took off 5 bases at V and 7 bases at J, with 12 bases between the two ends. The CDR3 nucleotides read TGTGCCAGCAGTCCAAGGGGGAAGCAGCCCCAGCATTTT. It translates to CASSPRGKQPQHF.

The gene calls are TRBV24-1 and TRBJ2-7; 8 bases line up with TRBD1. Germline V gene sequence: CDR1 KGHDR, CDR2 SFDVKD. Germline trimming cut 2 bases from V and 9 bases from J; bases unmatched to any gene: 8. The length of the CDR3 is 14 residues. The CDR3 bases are TGTGCCACCAGTGATTCCGGCAGGGGGCCGGCGCAGTACTTC. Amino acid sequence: CATSDSGRGPAQYF.

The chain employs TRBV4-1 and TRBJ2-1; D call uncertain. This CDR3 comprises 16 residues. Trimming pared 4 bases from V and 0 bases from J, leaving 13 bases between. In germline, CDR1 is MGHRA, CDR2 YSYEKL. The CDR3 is CASSPLEVSSYNEQFF. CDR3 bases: TGCGCCAGCAGCCCTCTCGAGGTTAGCTCCTACAATGAGCAGTTCTTC.

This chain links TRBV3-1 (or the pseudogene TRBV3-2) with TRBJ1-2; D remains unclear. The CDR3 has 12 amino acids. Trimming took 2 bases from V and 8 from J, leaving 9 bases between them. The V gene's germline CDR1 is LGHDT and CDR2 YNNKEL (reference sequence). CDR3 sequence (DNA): TGTGCCAGCAGCCAATCCGGGTTCGGCTACACCTTC. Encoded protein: CASSQSGFGYTF.

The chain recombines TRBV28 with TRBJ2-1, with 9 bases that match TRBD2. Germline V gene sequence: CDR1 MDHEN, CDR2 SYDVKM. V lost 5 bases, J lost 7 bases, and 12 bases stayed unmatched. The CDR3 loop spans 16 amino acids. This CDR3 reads CASSGAGLAGPNEQFF. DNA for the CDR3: TGTGCCAGCAGTGGGGCGGGACTAGCCGGCCCGAATGAGCAGTTCTTC. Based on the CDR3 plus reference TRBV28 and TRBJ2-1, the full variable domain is DVKVTQSSRYLVKRTGEKVFLECVQDMDHENMFWYRQDPGLGLRLIYFSYDVKMKEKGDIPEGYSVSREKKERFSLILESASTNQTSMYLCASSGAGLAGPNEQFFGPGTRLTVL.

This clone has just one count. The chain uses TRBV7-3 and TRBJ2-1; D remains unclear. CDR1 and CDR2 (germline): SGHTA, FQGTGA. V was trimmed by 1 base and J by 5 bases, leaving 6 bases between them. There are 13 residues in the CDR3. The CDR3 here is CASSLNPDNEQFF. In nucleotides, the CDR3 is TGTGCCAGCAGCTTAAATCCCGACAATGAGCAGTTCTTC.

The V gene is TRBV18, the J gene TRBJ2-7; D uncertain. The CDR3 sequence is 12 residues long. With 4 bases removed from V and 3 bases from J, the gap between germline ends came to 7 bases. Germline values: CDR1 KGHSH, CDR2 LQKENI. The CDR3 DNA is TGTGCCAGCTCACGCGAGAGCTACGAGCAGTACTTC. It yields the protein CASSRESYEQYF.

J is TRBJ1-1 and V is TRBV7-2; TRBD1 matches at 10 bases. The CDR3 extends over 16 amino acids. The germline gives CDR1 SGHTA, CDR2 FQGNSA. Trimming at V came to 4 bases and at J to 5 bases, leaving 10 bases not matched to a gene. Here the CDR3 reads CASSSSLDRGVTEAFF. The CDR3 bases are TGTGCCAGCAGCTCCTCACTGGACAGGGGGGTAACTGAAGCTTTCTTT.

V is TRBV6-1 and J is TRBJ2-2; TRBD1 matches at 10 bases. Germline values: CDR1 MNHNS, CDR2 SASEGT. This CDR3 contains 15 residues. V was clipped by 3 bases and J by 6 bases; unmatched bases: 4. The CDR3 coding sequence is TGTGCCAGCAGTGAGGCCGACAGGGGGCCCGGGGAGCTGTTTTTT. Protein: CASSEADRGPGELFF.